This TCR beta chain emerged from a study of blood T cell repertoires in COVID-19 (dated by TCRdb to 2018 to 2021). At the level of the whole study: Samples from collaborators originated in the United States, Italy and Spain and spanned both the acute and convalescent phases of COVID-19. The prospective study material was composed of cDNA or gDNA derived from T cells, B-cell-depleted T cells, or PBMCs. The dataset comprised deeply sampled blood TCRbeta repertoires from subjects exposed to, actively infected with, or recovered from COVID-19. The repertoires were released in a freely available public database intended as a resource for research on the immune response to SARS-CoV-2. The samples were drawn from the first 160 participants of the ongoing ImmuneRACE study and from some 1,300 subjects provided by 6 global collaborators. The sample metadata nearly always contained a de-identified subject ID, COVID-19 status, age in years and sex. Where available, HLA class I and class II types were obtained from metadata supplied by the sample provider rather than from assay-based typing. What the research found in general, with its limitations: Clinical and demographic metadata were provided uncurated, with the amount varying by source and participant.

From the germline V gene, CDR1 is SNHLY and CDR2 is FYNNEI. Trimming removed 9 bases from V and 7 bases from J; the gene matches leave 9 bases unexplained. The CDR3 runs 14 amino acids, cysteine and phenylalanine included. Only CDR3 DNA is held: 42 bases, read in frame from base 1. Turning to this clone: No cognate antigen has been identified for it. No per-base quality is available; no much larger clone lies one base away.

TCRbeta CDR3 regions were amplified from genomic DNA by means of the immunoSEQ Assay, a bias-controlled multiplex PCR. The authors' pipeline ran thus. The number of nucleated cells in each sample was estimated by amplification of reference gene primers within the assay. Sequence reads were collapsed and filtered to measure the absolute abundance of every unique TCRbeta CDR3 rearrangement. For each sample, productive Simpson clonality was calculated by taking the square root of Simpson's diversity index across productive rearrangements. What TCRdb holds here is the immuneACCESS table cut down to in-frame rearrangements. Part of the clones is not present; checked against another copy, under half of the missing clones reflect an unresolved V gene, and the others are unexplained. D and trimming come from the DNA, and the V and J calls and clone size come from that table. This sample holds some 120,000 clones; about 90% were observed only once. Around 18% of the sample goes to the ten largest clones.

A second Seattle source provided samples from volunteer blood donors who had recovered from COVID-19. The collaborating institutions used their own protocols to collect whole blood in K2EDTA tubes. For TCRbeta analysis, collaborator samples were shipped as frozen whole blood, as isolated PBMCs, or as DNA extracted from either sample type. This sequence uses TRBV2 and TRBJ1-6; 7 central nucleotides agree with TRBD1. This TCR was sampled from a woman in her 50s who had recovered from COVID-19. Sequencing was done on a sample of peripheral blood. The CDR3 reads CARGSTGVNSPLHF. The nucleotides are TGTGCCAGGGGATCTACAGGGGTAAATTCACCCCTCCACTTT.